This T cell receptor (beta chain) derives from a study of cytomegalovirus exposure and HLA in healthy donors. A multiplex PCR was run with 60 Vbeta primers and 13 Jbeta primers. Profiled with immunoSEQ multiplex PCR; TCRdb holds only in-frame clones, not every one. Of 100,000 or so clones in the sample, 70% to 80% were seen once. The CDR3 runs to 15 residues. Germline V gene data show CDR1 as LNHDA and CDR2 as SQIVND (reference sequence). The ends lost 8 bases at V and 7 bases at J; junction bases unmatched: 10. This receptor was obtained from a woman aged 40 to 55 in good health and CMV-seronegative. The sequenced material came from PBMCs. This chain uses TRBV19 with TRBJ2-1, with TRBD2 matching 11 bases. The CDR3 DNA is TGTGCCAGTCATCCTCTAGCGGGAGGAGGGAATGAGCAGTTCTTC. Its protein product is CASHPLAGGGNEQFF. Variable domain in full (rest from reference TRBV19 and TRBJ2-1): DGGITQSPKYLFRKEGQNVTLSCEQNLNHDAMYWYRQDPGQGLRLIYYSQIVNDFQKGDIAEGYSVSREKKESFPLTVTSAQKNPTAFYLCASHPLAGGGNEQFFGPGTRLTVL.